Sequencing of this T cell receptor beta chain was carried out in a study of control samples from healthy donors and cancer patients. The CDR3 consists of 14 residues. V lost 6 bases to trimming and J lost 0 bases, with 8 bases between them. Germline CDR1 is MDHEN and CDR2 is SYDVKM. Repertoires were generated with immunoSEQ multiplex PCR, while TCRdb's copy carries only in-frame clones and drops some. Found here are about 160,000 clones, 96% of them singletons; the top ten hold approximately 1%. The chain couples TRBV28 to TRBJ1-4; D remains ambiguous. The receptor was derived from a woman aged 25 to 39 in good health. Material: blood. CDR3 in amino acids: CASSSLSTNEKLFF. The CDR3 nucleotides read TGTGCCAGCAGCTCGCTGTCAACTAATGAAAAACTGTTTTTT.